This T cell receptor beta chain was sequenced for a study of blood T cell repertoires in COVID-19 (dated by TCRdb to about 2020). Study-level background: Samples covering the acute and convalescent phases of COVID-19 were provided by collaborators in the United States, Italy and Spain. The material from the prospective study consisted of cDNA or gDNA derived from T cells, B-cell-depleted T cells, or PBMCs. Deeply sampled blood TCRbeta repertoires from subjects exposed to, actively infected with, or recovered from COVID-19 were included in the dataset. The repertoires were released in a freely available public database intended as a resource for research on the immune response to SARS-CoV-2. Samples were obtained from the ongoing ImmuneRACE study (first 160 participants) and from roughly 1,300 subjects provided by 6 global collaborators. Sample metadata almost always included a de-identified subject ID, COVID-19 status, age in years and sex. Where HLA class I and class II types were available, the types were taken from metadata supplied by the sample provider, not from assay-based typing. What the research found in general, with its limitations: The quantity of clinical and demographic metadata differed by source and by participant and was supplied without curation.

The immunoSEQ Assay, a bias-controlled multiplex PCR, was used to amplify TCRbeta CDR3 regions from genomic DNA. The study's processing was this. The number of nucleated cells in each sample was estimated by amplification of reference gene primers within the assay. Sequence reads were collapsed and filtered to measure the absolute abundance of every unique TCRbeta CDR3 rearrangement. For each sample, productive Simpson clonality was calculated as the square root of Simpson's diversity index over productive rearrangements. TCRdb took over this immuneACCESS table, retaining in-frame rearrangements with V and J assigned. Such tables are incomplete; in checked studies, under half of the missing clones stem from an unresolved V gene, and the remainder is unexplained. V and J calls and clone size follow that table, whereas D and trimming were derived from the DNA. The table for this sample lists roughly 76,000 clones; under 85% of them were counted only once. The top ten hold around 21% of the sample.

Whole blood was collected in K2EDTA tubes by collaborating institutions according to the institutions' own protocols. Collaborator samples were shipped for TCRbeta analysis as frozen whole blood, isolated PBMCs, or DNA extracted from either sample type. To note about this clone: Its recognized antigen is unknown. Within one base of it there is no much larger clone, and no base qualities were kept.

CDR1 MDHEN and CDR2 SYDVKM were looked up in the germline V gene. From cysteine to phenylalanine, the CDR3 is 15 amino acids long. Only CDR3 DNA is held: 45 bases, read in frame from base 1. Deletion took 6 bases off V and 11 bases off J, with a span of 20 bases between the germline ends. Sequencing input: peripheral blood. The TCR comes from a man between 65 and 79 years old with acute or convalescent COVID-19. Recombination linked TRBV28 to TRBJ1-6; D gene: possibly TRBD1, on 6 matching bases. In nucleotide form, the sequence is TGTGCCAGCAGCCGCCCACGGACAGCCAGCACACCCCTCCACTTT. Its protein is CASSRPRTASTPLHF.